Shown below are 13 T cell receptor beta chains from a single sample sequenced in a study of blood T cell repertoires in COVID-19. Repertoires were generated with immunoSEQ multiplex PCR, while TCRdb's copy carries only in-frame clones and drops some. Seen here are 130,000 to 150,000 clones, 80% observed once, and the top ten hold 13%. Sequencing was performed on peripheral blood. All receptors come from a man aged 60 to 69 with active or convalescent COVID-19.

The V call is TRBV9, the J call TRBJ1-4; maybe TRBD1 (6 bases). V dropped 4 bases and J dropped 0 bases, with 16 bases sitting between them. The CDR3 is 17 residues long. In germline, CDR1 is SGDLS, CDR2 YYNGEE. The CDR3 nucleotides are TGTGCCAGCAGCCCTCGGGAGGGGGGTACAACTAATGAAAAACTGTTTTTT. Translating gives CASSPREGGTTNEKLFF.

The rearrangement uses TRBV3-1 (or the pseudogene TRBV3-2) and TRBJ1-4; D not resolved. Germline loops: CDR1 LGHDT, CDR2 YNNKEL (reference sequence). Trimming removed 1 base from V and 1 base from J, with 10 bases in between. This CDR3 comprises 16 residues. The chain's CDR3 is CASSQGAGLTNEKLFF. The CDR3 DNA reads TGTGCCAGCAGCCAAGGGGCAGGCTTAACTAATGAAAAACTGTTTTTT.

With respect to this clone: This may stem from a read error, because a much larger clone lies one nucleotide away. The same CDR3 also results from other DNA sequences found in this sample. The rearrangement links TRBV28 to TRBJ2-7; TRBD2 matches 11 bases. The germline V gene encodes CDR1 MDHEN and CDR2 SYDVKM. The V and J ends lost 7 bases and 3 bases, in that order; junction bases with no gene match: 5. The CDR3 sequence is 14 residues long. CDR3 loop: CASIAGGPSYEQYF. The CDR3 nucleotides are TGTGCCAGCATAGCGGGAGGGCCTAGCTACGAGCAGTACTTC.

As concerns this clone: Other DNA sequences of this sample code for an identical CDR3. V is TRBV6-4 and J is TRBJ1-5, with a weak D call TRBD1 (5 bases). The CDR3 is made up of 13 amino acids. Germline CDR1 and CDR2: MRHNA and SNTAGT. The V gene lost 4 bases and the J gene lost 7 bases, with 11 bases spanning the gap. The CDR3 region is CASSVGGGQPQHF. CDR3 nucleotides: TGTGCCAGCAGTGTGGGGGGTGGCCAGCCCCAGCATTTT.

The V gene is TRBV7-2, the J gene TRBJ1-6, with 8 bases that match TRBD1. After removal of 8 bases from V and 7 bases from J, the junction contained 4 bases not matched to a gene. CDR1 SGHTA and CDR2 FQGNSA come from the germline V gene. The CDR3 runs to 13 residues. The CDR3 sequence is CASRTGPNSPLHF. CDR3 nucleotides: TGTGCCAGCCGGACAGGGCCCAATTCACCCCTCCACTTT.

The CDR3 spells CASSSRGVHVSPLHF. The CDR3, as DNA: TGTGCCAGCAGCTCCAGGGGGGTTCATGTTTCACCCCTCCACTTT. The chain employs TRBV5-6 and TRBJ1-6; 7 nucleotides agree with TRBD1. Looked up from germline, CDR1 is SGHDT and CDR2 is YYEEEE. This CDR3 is built from 15 residues. The trim removed 3 bases at V and 9 bases at J, leaving 9 bases unmatched.

The chain is built from TRBV21-1 and TRBJ2-3; the DNA was not compared with TRBD1, the D call given in the table. TRBV21-1 is a recognized pseudogene. This CDR3 has 17 residues. As DNA, the CDR3 is TGTGCCAGCAGCAACCCCCTGGACAGGGGAGGGACAGATACGCAGTATTTT. Its protein product is CASSNPLDRGGTDTQYF.

CDR3 amino acids: CAAGGGLMNTEAFF. CDR3 sequence (DNA): TGTGCCGCCGGCGGGGGGCTTATGAACACTGAAGCTTTCTTT. The rearrangement joins TRBV10-3 to TRBJ1-1; the D gene is possibly TRBD1 (6 bases). The V gene lost 11 bases and the J gene lost 0 bases, with 16 bases spanning the gap. The CDR3 is made up of 14 amino acids. From germline, CDR1 is ENHRY and CDR2 SYGVKD.

This clone was seen once. The V call is TRBV3-1 (or the pseudogene TRBV3-2), the J call TRBJ1-4, with TRBD1 identical over 7 bases. With 4 bases clipped from V and 7 bases from J, the junction kept 9 bases outside the gene matches. Germline CDR1 LGHDT, CDR2 YNNKEL (reference sequence). The CDR3 runs 15 residues. CDR3 region: CASSPWDRQGEKLFF. The CDR3, as DNA: TGTGCCAGCAGCCCCTGGGACAGACAGGGTGAAAAACTGTTTTTT.

This sequence joins TRBV11-3 and TRBJ2-3; TRBD2 is a possible D gene (5 bases). V shed 3 bases and J shed 3 bases, with 7 bases lying between them. Germline V gene lookup returns CDR1 SGHNT and CDR2 YENEEA. This CDR3 comprises 13 residues. CDR3 bases: TGTGCCAGCAGCTTTACTAGAACAGATACGCAGTATTTT. Translation: CASSFTRTDTQYF.

The chain links TRBV24-1 to TRBJ2-1; 8 bases map to TRBD2. The germline V gene has CDR1 KGHDR and CDR2 SFDVKD. Germline trimming cut 4 bases from V and 3 bases from J; bases unmatched to any gene: 7. The CDR3 is 16 residues long. CDR3 residues: CATSEPSGPFYNEQFF. CDR3 nucleotide sequence: TGTGCCACCAGTGAACCTAGCGGGCCATTCTACAATGAGCAGTTCTTC.

V is TRBV19 and J is TRBJ1-1; 10 positions match TRBD1. V shed 9 bases, J shed 0 bases, and the junction held 13 bases outside the gene matches. Germline V gives CDR1 LNHDA, CDR2 SQIVND (reference sequence). This CDR3 spans 17 amino acids. The CDR3 loop is CASATRTGGDLNTEAFF. Written as DNA, the CDR3 is TGTGCCAGCGCCACCCGGACAGGGGGGGATCTGAACACTGAAGCTTTCTTT.

CDR3 protein: CASTPGQNNEKLFF. The CDR3 bases are TGTGCCAGCACCCCGGGACAAAATAATGAAAAACTGTTTTTT. The rearrangement uses TRBV11-2 and TRBJ1-4; D is perhaps TRBD1 (6 bases). Deletions cut 7 bases from V and 4 bases from J, with 13 bases between. The V gene's germline CDR1 is SGHAT and CDR2 FQNNGV. The length of the CDR3 is 14 residues.